The 28 T cell receptor beta chains given below trace back to one sample, sequenced in a study of CD8 T cells in ankylosing spondylitis. TCRdb reanalysed the 5' RACE reads using MiXCR and keeps one entry per CDR3 protein. The sample includes over 60,000 distinct CDR3 sequences, approximately 5% of them seen just once. The source material was blood, either unsorted or a sorted T cell fraction (not recorded which). These receptors came from a male donor with ankylosing spondylitis or in good health (not recorded which).

In this sample, this clonotype turned up many times. The chain joins TRBV5-1 to TRBJ2-1; 7 bases match TRBD2. Germline assignment: CDR1 SGHRS and CDR2 YFSETQ. V trimming: 2 bases; J trimming: 9 bases; junction bases outside the gene matches: 8. The CDR3 spans 14 residues. The DNA for the CDR3 is TGCGCCAGCAGCTTTGGGGGGGAGGGAATTGAGCAGTTCTTC. Amino acid sequence: CASSFGGEGIEQFF.

This clonotype was seen repeatedly, ten times or more. V usage is TRBV5-1 and J usage is TRBJ2-3; D possibly matches TRBD1 or TRBD2 (6 bases each). The CDR3 is made up of 13 amino acids. From germline, CDR1 is SGHRS and CDR2 YFSETQ. Trimming shortened V by 5 bases and J by 2 bases, and 9 bases separated the two germline ends. The CDR3 protein is CASRGGFTDTQYF. CDR3 DNA sequence: TGCGCCAGCAGGGGGGGCTTCACAGATACGCAGTATTTT.

This clonotype has at least ten counts. The chain is built from TRBV12-3 or TRBV12-4 and TRBJ2-7; 7 bases are a match to TRBD1. V shed 6 bases, J shed 5 bases, and the junction held 10 bases outside the gene matches. The CDR3 contains 14 residues. The chain's CDR3 is CASRRQGLGDEQYF. The CDR3 DNA reads as TGTGCCAGCAGACGACAGGGTTTAGGCGACGAGCAGTACTTC.

This clonotype was seen ten or more times. The V call is TRBV20-1, the J call TRBJ1-5, with 7 positions matching TRBD1. The V gene end was trimmed by 5 bases and the J gene end by 7 bases; junction bases not matched to a gene: 8. The germline V gene has CDR1 DFQATT and CDR2 SNEGSKA (reference sequence). CDR3 length: 13 residues. In DNA, the CDR3 is TGCAGTGCTCCAGGGGGGGATTACCAGCCCCAGCATTTT. Its translation is CSAPGGDYQPQHF.

This clonotype was recorded many times. The J gene is TRBJ2-3, the V gene TRBV27; D may be TRBD2 (5 bases). V lost 8 bases to trimming and J lost 2 bases, with 14 bases between them. From germline, CDR1 is MNHEY and CDR2 SMNVEV (reference sequence). This CDR3 region has 14 residues. CDR3 sequence (DNA): TGTGCCAGCCTGGGCGAGGGCCCCACAGATACGCAGTATTTT. Translation gives CASLGEGPTDTQYF.

This clonotype showed up many times. This chain connects TRBV20-1 to TRBJ2-3; TRBD2 aligns across 7 bases. Germline CDR1 reads DFQATT; CDR2 reads SNEGSKA (reference sequence). This CDR3 contains 15 residues. V dropped 6 bases and J dropped 5; count of bases not matched to a gene: 14. Here the CDR3 reads CSATPPGLREDTQYF. In DNA form, the CDR3 reads TGCAGTGCAACGCCTCCGGGACTAAGGGAAGATACGCAGTATTTT.

This clonotype was counted at least ten times. The V and J genes are TRBV2 and TRBJ2-3; no firm D call. V was trimmed by 6 bases and J by 5 bases, leaving 12 bases between them. Germline lookup yields CDR1 SNHLY and CDR2 FYNNEI. The CDR3 extends over 13 amino acids. For the CDR3, the DNA is TGTGCCAGCAGCGCACCTCTGGGAGATACGCAGTATTTT. It is translated as CASSAPLGDTQYF. The full variable domain, rest sourced from reference TRBV2 and TRBJ2-3, is EPEVTQTPSHQVTQMGQEVILRCVPISNHLYFYWYRQILGQKVEFLVSFYNNEISEKSEIFDDQFSVERPDGSNFTLKIRSTKLEDSAMYFCASSAPLGDTQYFGPGTRLTVL.

This clonotype was counted many times. The chain has TRBV20-1 and TRBJ1-5; D unclear. CDR1 and CDR2 (germline): DFQATT, SNEGSKA (reference sequence). The CDR3 has 13 amino acids. Trimming stripped 5 bases from V and 6 bases from J, with 14 bases between. In nucleotides, the CDR3 is TGCAGTGCTTTTGAAGGGCCCGGTCAGCCCCAGCATTTT. Residues: CSAFEGPGQPQHF.

This clonotype appeared many times. The rearrangement uses TRBV27 and TRBJ2-1; no clear D gene. The CDR3 has 12 amino acids. Between the trimmed V and J ends, which lost 2 bases and 8 bases, there was a span of 7 bases. Per the germline V gene, CDR1 is MNHEY and CDR2 is SMNVEV (reference sequence). This chain's CDR3 is CASSLMGDEQFF. The CDR3 DNA reads TGTGCCAGCAGTTTAATGGGCGATGAGCAGTTCTTC.

This clonotype was detected many times. V is TRBV5-6 and J is TRBJ1-1; 7 nucleotides agree with TRBD1. The germline CDR1 and CDR2 sequences are SGHDT and YYEEEE. This CDR3 is 15 amino acids long. V shed 1 base, J shed 2 bases, and the junction held 5 bases outside the gene matches. CDR3 bases: TGTGCCAGCAGCTTGTCTTACAGGGGAAACACTGAAGCTTTCTTT. It encodes CASSLSYRGNTEAFF. Complete variable domain (other parts from reference TRBV5-6 and TRBJ1-1): DAGVTQSPTHLIKTRGQQVTLRCSPKSGHDTVSWYQQALGQGPQFIFQYYEEEERQRGNFPDRFSGHQFPNYSSELNVNALLLGDSALYLCASSLSYRGNTEAFFGQGTRLTVV.

This clonotype was recorded many times. The chain recombines TRBV27 with TRBJ2-7; possibly TRBD2 for D (6 bases). Trimming took off 3 bases at V and 0 bases at J, with 15 bases between the two ends. The CDR3 runs to 16 residues. Per the germline V gene, CDR1 is MNHEY and CDR2 is SMNVEV (reference sequence). CDR3 in amino acids: CASSFLGARGSYEQYF. In nucleotides, the CDR3 is TGTGCCAGCAGTTTTTTAGGGGCGCGGGGCTCCTACGAGCAGTACTTC.

In its sample, this clonotype was seen many times. V usage is TRBV6-1 and J usage is TRBJ2-3; maybe TRBD1 (6 bases). Germline CDR1 MNHNS, CDR2 SASEGT. V gave up 6 bases and J gave up 4 bases, with 14 bases separating them. The CDR3 sequence is 14 residues long. The CDR3 sequence: CASRIQTGPDTQYF. In DNA, the CDR3 is TGTGCCAGCAGGATCCAAACAGGGCCAGATACGCAGTATTTT.

There are many counts of this clonotype. CDR3 protein: CASSVDQTHTDTQYF. DNA of the CDR3: TGTGCCAGCAGCGTAGACCAGACTCACACAGATACGCAGTATTTT. This sequence joins TRBV9 and TRBJ2-3; D is unclear. The CDR3 sequence is 15 residues long. CDR1 SGDLS and CDR2 YYNGEE come from the germline V gene. Trimming left V 0 bases short and J 2 bases short, with 10 bases between.

The table lists this clonotype with many counts. V is TRBV27 and J is TRBJ2-7, with a weak D call TRBD1 (6 bases). The V and J ends lost 5 bases and 6 bases respectively, with 17 bases between them. The germline gives CDR1 MNHEY, CDR2 SMNVEV (reference sequence). The CDR3 is made up of 14 amino acids. CDR3 sequence (DNA): TGTGCCAGCAGTCAGACTCCCCAGGGGTTCGAGCAGTACTTC. Protein product: CASSQTPQGFEQYF.

The table lists this clonotype with many counts. The chain uses TRBV2 and TRBJ2-1, with D possibly matching TRBD1 (6 bases). Deletions cut 4 bases from V and 9 bases from J, with 13 bases between. Germline V gives CDR1 SNHLY, CDR2 FYNNEI. The CDR3 has 13 residues. The CDR3 sequence: CASSVGPRGEQFF. CDR3 DNA: TGTGCCAGCAGTGTGGGACCCAGGGGTGAGCAGTTCTTC. The complete variable domain, with remaining parts taken from reference TRBV2 and TRBJ2-1, reads EPEVTQTPSHQVTQMGQEVILRCVPISNHLYFYWYRQILGQKVEFLVSFYNNEISEKSEIFDDQFSVERPDGSNFTLKIRSTKLEDSAMYFCASSVGPRGEQFFGPGTRLTVL.

This clonotype was seen repeatedly, ten times or more. This sequence joins TRBV7-2 and TRBJ1-4, with TRBD1 as a possible D gene (6 bases). V lost 5 bases, J lost 7 bases, and 14 bases lay in between. Per the germline V gene, CDR1 is SGHTA and CDR2 is FQGNSA. This CDR3 is built from 14 residues. CDR3 sequence: CASSPPGEGEKLFF. In DNA, the CDR3 is TGTGCCAGCAGCCCCCCAGGGGAGGGTGAAAAACTGTTTTTT.

This clonotype was picked up many times. This rearrangement joins TRBV5-1 to TRBJ1-6, with 8 bases aligning to TRBD1. Germline V gives CDR1 SGHRS, CDR2 YFSETQ. The CDR3 is made up of 16 amino acids. The V gene end was trimmed by 3 bases and the J gene end by 7 bases; junction bases not matched to a gene: 9. For the CDR3, the DNA is TGCGCCAGCAGCTCTGGTGGGACAGGACCCAATTCACCCCTCCACTTT. Translating gives CASSSGGTGPNSPLHF.

This clonotype occurred many times. V is TRBV5-4 and J is TRBJ2-1; no clear D gene. Between the trimmed V and J ends, which lost 0 bases and 3 bases, there was a span of 10 bases. The CDR3 consists of 15 residues. CDR1 SGHNT and CDR2 YYREEE come from the germline V gene (reference sequence). The CDR3 spells CASSLDVGNYNEQFF. CDR3 sequence (DNA): TGTGCCAGCAGCTTGGATGTGGGGAACTACAATGAGCAGTTCTTC.

This clonotype was counted many times. CDR3 protein: CASSLEGGPYEQYF. CDR3 sequence (DNA): TGCGCCAGCAGCTTGGAGGGGGGACCCTACGAGCAGTACTTC. The chain links TRBV5-1 to TRBJ2-7; D assignment may be TRBD1 or TRBD2 (6 bases each). V dropped 0 bases and J dropped 2 bases, with 9 bases sitting between them. In germline, CDR1 is SGHRS, CDR2 YFSETQ. The CDR3 is 14 residues long.

This clonotype was observed at least ten times. The CDR3 DNA reads TGCAGTGCTCCCAGGGGCGGGGGGTTCAGCGGGGAGCTGTTTTTT. It yields the protein CSAPRGGGFSGELFF. The chain recombines TRBV20-1 with TRBJ2-2; TRBD2 matches at 8 bases. Trimming at V came to 5 bases and at J to 7 bases, leaving 12 bases not matched to a gene. The CDR3 extends over 15 amino acids. Germline CDR1 and CDR2: DFQATT and SNEGSKA (reference sequence).

This clonotype was observed many times. The CDR3 sequence is CASSSGTGSLGFEQFF. The CDR3 DNA follows: TGCGCCAGCAGCTCCGGAACAGGGTCCCTAGGATTTGAGCAGTTCTTC. This chain uses TRBV5-1 with TRBJ2-1, with D possibly matching TRBD1 (6 bases). The CDR3 covers 16 residues. Germline V gene lookup returns CDR1 SGHRS and CDR2 YFSETQ. V lost 3 bases and J lost 9, with 22 bases in between. Drawing the rest from reference TRBV5-1 and TRBJ2-1, the complete variable domain is KAGVTQTPRYLIKTRGQQVTLSCSPISGHRSVSWYQQTPGQGLQFLFEYFSETQRNKGNFPGRFSGRQFSNSRSEMNVSTLELGDSALYLCASSSGTGSLGFEQFFGPGTRLTVL.

This clonotype was observed at least ten times. This chain links TRBV20-1 with TRBJ2-7; D possibly uses TRBD1 or TRBD2 (5 bases each). This CDR3 is built from 13 residues. Germline V gene lookup returns CDR1 DFQATT and CDR2 SNEGSKA (reference sequence). V was shortened by 7 bases and J by 6 bases, with 19 bases between the two germline ends. The CDR3 sequence: CSGSPTWDGEQYF. The CDR3 DNA reads as TGCAGTGGCAGCCCCACTTGGGACGGCGAGCAGTACTTC.

This clonotype was observed at least ten times. V and J are TRBV11-2 and TRBJ2-1; 7 nucleotides line up with TRBD1. The CDR3 extends over 15 amino acids. CDR1 and CDR2 (germline): SGHAT, FQNNGV. After removal of 4 bases from V and 3 bases from J, the junction contained 6 bases not matched to a gene. CDR3 residues: CASSSRQGHYNEQFF. The DNA of the CDR3 is TGTGCCAGCAGCTCACGACAGGGCCACTACAATGAGCAGTTCTTC.

The chain recombines TRBV29-1 with TRBJ2-1; a possible D gene is TRBD1 (7 bases). CDR1 SQVTM and CDR2 ANQGSEA come from the germline V gene. The V end lost 5 bases, the J end lost 3 bases, and 17 bases lay between the germline ends. This CDR3 region has 15 residues. The CDR3 spells CSVRGQGGIYNEQFF. The CDR3 region has the DNA TGCAGCGTTCGGGGTCAGGGGGGCATCTACAATGAGCAGTTCTTC.

There are many counts of this clonotype. The chain carries TRBV5-1 and TRBJ1-5; TRBD1 might be the D (5 bases). V lost 4 bases and J lost 7, with 21 bases in between. CDR3 length: 16 residues. CDR1 is SGHRS, CDR2 YFSETQ, per germline. The CDR3 DNA sequence: TGCGCCAGCAGCCCCGGGGGAGGGGCGAAAATCCAGCCCCAGCATTTT. Amino acid sequence: CASSPGGGAKIQPQHF.

This clonotype has at least ten counts. The chain uses TRBV12-3 or TRBV12-4 and TRBJ2-3, with 11 bases lining up with TRBD2. Trimming took 8 bases from V and 7 from J; bases not matched to a gene: 5. The CDR3 has 13 amino acids. CDR3 nucleotides: TGTGCCAGCCTCTCTAGCGGGGGGAATACGCAGTATTTT. Its translation is CASLSSGGNTQYF.

This clonotype occurred many times. The junction shows a germline mismatch at one end, possibly a read error. The V call is TRBV5-1, the J call TRBJ2-2, with D perhaps TRBD1 or TRBD2 (6 bases each). CDR1 SGHRS and CDR2 YFSETQ come from the germline V gene. The CDR3 spans 15 residues. The CDR3 bases are TGCGCCAGCAACTTGGGGGGCCCCGGAACCGGGGAGCTGTTTTTT. Translating gives CASNLGGPGTGELFF.

This clonotype was seen repeatedly, ten times or more. V usage is TRBV4-1 and J usage is TRBJ2-7; 8 bases map to TRBD2. The CDR3 has 18 amino acids. Germline trimming cut 0 bases from V and 0 bases from J; bases unmatched to any gene: 10. The germline V gene encodes CDR1 MGHRA and CDR2 YSYEKL. The DNA for the CDR3 is TGCGCCAGCAGCCAAGATTTAAGTAGCGGGGAACTCTCCTACGAGCAGTACTTC. Its protein product is CASSQDLSSGELSYEQYF.